Below, one T cell receptor (beta chain) is given with its context. Its antigen is not known. The data derive from a study of CD8+ T cells in alopecia areata. Study in general: Treated patients were dosed with oral tofacitinib, taking 5 to 10 mg twice daily. Whole-study findings and limits: One nonresponder makes the tie between baseline CD8+ expansion and response uncertain. On tofacitinib, scalp clonality and expanded CD8+ clones among top 100 fell significantly. Mice showed TCR sharing more clearly than patients did, possibly owing to HLA.

Treatment specified: oral pan-JAK inhibitor, 5-10 mg twice daily. Sequencing templates came from extracted RNA that was reverse transcribed into cDNA. Clones were read by immunoSEQ multiplex PCR, and TCRdb kept only the in-frame ones, dropping some. The data show under 200,000 clones, 50% to 65% seen once. Material: CD4+ T cells sorted from blood, obtained at week 24, from a patient treated with tofacitinib. This clonotype was obtained from a human donor with alopecia areata.

CDR3 amino acids: CASRYGEGAAETQYF. For the CDR3, the DNA is TGTGCCAGCAGATACGGAGAGGGGGCTGCTGAGACCCAGTACTTC. The V and J genes are TRBV2 and TRBJ2-5; the match to TRBD1 covers 7 bases. The CDR3 has 15 amino acids. Germline V gene data show CDR1 as SNHLY and CDR2 as FYNNEI. Germline trimming cut 6 bases from V and 5 bases from J; bases unmatched to any gene: 12.